This T cell receptor (beta chain) was profiled in a study of T cell repertoires in cytomegalovirus infection. Study summary: It was the public TCR beta signatures that indicated both CMV infection and matching HLA type.

The CDR3 covers 14 residues. Looked up from germline, CDR1 is DFQATT and CDR2 is SNEGSKA (reference sequence). This clonotype has only one observation. Its target is not known. A junction end diverges from the germline sequence, so it may reflect a read error. TCRdb recomputed calls from the reads with MiXCR, one row per CDR3 protein. The sample contains around 440,000 distinct CDR3 sequences, over 9% of which appear only once. Points from the study as a whole: The response measured ex vivo was dominated by TCR beta clonotypes (HLA-C-restricted and CMV-specific).

This clonotype originated in a human donor in good health (CMV status not recorded). Some clones in this sample may be carry-over from other donors' samples. Specimen: PBMCs. The rearrangement uses TRBV20-1 and TRBJ2-7; 9 bases are shared with TRBD2. CDR3 DNA: TGCAGTGCTAGACTAGCGGGACTCTCCTACGACCAGTACTTC. Amino acid sequence: CSARLAGLSYDQYF.